These 27 T cell receptor beta chains were all obtained from the same sample, sequenced in a study of Ad26.COV2.S vaccination and SARS-CoV-2 variants (dated by TCRdb to the early 2020s). The library was produced with the immunoSEQ multiplex PCR assay. The table was pulled from immuneACCESS by TCRdb, which kept in-frame rearrangements only. Such tables lose some clones; where checked, under half of the loss comes from unresolved V genes, and the rest has no known cause. In all, the sample holds roughly 390,000 clones, and less than 90% of those were seen once. The top ten constitute approximately 3.7% of the sample. The sample's treatment or condition label, in plain terms: some 20 received Ad26.COV2.S at low or high dose, single or two shots; five or six received placebo; per-sample allocation not given. Repertoires of vaccine and placebo recipients were sequenced from samples collected on day 63 after the first injection.

Source: peripheral blood, taken in a trial of Ad26.COV2.S vaccine versus placebo. The receptors were sampled from a person aged 18-60 years who received the Ad26.COV2.S COVID-19 vaccine or a placebo.

The chain couples TRBV11-2 to TRBJ2-7; D unresolved. This CDR3 is built from 13 residues. CDR1 is SGHAT, CDR2 FQNNGV, per germline. V dropped 0 bases and J dropped 4 bases, with 7 bases sitting between them. Here the CDR3 DNA reads TGTGCCAGCAGCTTAGATCCTATGTACGAGCAGTACTTC. Its translation is CASSLDPMYEQYF.

As DNA, the CDR3 is TGTGCCATACAGGGGACTGGGGCCAACGTCCTGACTTTC. Amino acids: CAIQGTGANVLTF. V usage is TRBV10-3 and J usage is TRBJ2-6; 7 nucleotides line up with TRBD1. The CDR3 runs 13 residues. After removal of 9 bases from V and 2 bases from J, the junction contained 1 base not matched to a gene. Germline CDR1 ENHRY, CDR2 SYGVKD.

This chain uses TRBV11-2 with TRBJ1-4; D uncertain. This CDR3 contains 15 residues. Germline V gene lookup returns CDR1 SGHAT and CDR2 FQNNGV. The V end lost 0 bases, the J end lost 4 bases, and 9 bases lay between the germline ends. DNA of the CDR3: TGTGCCAGCAGCTTAGATATTGGGGATAATGAAAAACTGTTTTTT. Translated: CASSLDIGDNEKLFF.

The chain has TRBV11-2 and TRBJ1-4, with 9 bases fitting TRBD1. CDR1 is SGHAT, CDR2 FQNNGV, per germline. The CDR3 is made up of 15 amino acids. V gave up 0 bases and J gave up 7 bases; unmatched junction bases: 3. For the CDR3, the DNA is TGTGCCAGCAGCTTAGATTGGACAGGGGCTGAAAAACTGTTTTTT. It encodes CASSLDWTGAEKLFF.

The rearrangement uses TRBV13 and TRBJ1-1; D is undetermined. Germline V CDR1 and CDR2: PRHDT, FYEKMQ (reference sequence). This CDR3 is built from 13 residues. V lost 5 bases and J 7 bases, leaving 14 bases between the germline ends. CDR3 sequence (DNA): TGTGCCAGCAGCCGACTCGGTTGGGTTGAAGCTTTCTTT. Translation: CASSRLGWVEAFF.

V gene TRBV30 combines with J gene TRBJ1-1; the D is unclear. CDR3 length: 13 residues. The germline V gene encodes CDR1 GTSNPN and CDR2 SVGIG (reference sequence). V lost 0 bases to trimming and J lost 5 bases, with 10 bases between them. The CDR3 nucleotides are TGTGCCTGGAGTGTAGGAGATCGGACTGAAGCTTTCTTT. This translates into CAWSVGDRTEAFF. The complete variable domain, with remaining parts taken from reference TRBV30 and TRBJ1-1, reads SQTIHQWPATLVQPVGSPLSLECTVEGTSNPNLYWYRQAAGRGLQLLFYSVGIGQISSEVPQNLSASRPQDRQFILSSKKLLLSDSGFYLCAWSVGDRTEAFFGQGTRLTVV.

The chain recombines TRBV6-1 with TRBJ1-1; D perhaps matches TRBD1 (5 bases). Germline values: CDR1 MNHNS, CDR2 SASEGT. The CDR3 is 15 amino acids. V lost 1 base, J lost 0 bases, and 9 bases lay in between. The CDR3 nucleotides read TGTGCCAGCAGTGAAGAGGGGAACCTGAACACTGAAGCTTTCTTT. As protein: CASSEEGNLNTEAFF.

V usage is TRBV6-4 and J usage is TRBJ2-3, with TRBD1 matching over 8 bases. CDR1 and CDR2 from the germline V gene are MRHNA and SNTAGT. With V trimmed by 2 bases and J by 4 bases, 5 bases remained unmatched. This CDR3 has 15 residues. CDR3 region: CASSDLTQGADTQYF. CDR3 DNA: TGTGCCAGCAGTGACCTCACACAGGGGGCAGATACGCAGTATTTT.

This chain connects TRBV6-1 to TRBJ2-1; D remains ambiguous. Looked up from germline, CDR1 is MNHNS and CDR2 is SASEGT. The CDR3 sequence is 15 residues long. V dropped 1 base and J dropped 9 bases, with 16 bases sitting between them. This CDR3 is CASSEDVTRGLEQFF. The DNA of the CDR3 is TGTGCCAGCAGTGAAGACGTGACCCGTGGGCTTGAGCAGTTCTTC.

This chain uses TRBV10-2 with TRBJ1-1, with 8 nucleotides matching TRBD1. Trimming took 4 bases from V and 4 from J; bases not matched to a gene: 14. The CDR3 is made up of 17 amino acids. Germline CDR1 is WSHSY and CDR2 is SAAADI. The CDR3 is CASSAGTGKRRSTEAFF. In DNA, the CDR3 is TGCGCCAGCAGTGCAGGGACAGGAAAACGTCGGAGCACTGAAGCTTTCTTT.

This chain links TRBV27 with TRBJ1-5; no clear D gene. With 2 bases removed from V and 6 bases from J, the gap between germline ends came to 17 bases. The CDR3 loop spans 16 amino acids. Germline V gene data show CDR1 as MNHEY and CDR2 as SMNVEV (reference sequence). In nucleotides, the CDR3 is TGTGCCAGCAGTTTAAGCGGGCTAGGAGTAGGTCAGCCCCAGCATTTT. Translating it yields CASSLSGLGVGQPQHF.

This clone was counted once. In DNA, the CDR3 is TGTGCCAGCAGCTTGGGTTGGACCTCCTACGAGCAGTACTTC. It encodes CASSLGWTSYEQYF. The V and J genes are TRBV5-5 and TRBJ2-7; D ambiguous. V lost 0 bases and J lost 0, with 7 bases in between. This CDR3 is 14 amino acids long. Per the germline V gene, CDR1 is SGHKS and CDR2 is YYEKEE (reference sequence).

J is TRBJ1-5 and V is TRBV7-2, with D maybe TRBD1 (5 bases). CDR1 is SGHTA and CDR2 is FQGNSA in the germline V gene. V was clipped by 4 bases and J by 9 bases, with 13 bases between them. The CDR3 loop spans 13 amino acids. For the CDR3, the DNA is TGTGCCAGCAGCTGGGACGGAGGAAGGCCCCAGCATTTT. Its translation: CASSWDGGRPQHF.

Only one count was recorded for this clone. The rearrangement joins TRBV12-3 or TRBV12-4 to TRBJ2-1; 8 bases map to TRBD1. Trimming took 4 bases from V and 9 from J; bases not matched to a gene: 5. CDR3 length: 13 amino acids. In nucleotides, the CDR3 is TGTGCCAGCAGTTCCGCAGACAGGGGTGAGCAGTTCTTC. Translating gives CASSSADRGEQFF.

The rearrangement joins TRBV2 to TRBJ1-2, with TRBD1 as a possible D gene (5 bases). Trimming stripped 8 bases from V and 3 bases from J, with 16 bases between. This CDR3 region has 14 residues. CDR1 and CDR2 (germline): SNHLY, FYNNEI. CDR3 in DNA: TGTGCCAGCGGAAAAGGGGAATTAGACTATGGCTACACCTTC. This sequence encodes CASGKGELDYGYTF. The variable domain in full, with the rest retrieved from reference TRBV2 and TRBJ1-2, is EPEVTQTPSHQVTQMGQEVILRCVPISNHLYFYWYRQILGQKVEFLVSFYNNEISEKSEIFDDQFSVERPDGSNFTLKIRSTKLEDSAMYFCASGKGELDYGYTFGSGTRLTVV.

The chain couples TRBV2 to TRBJ1-1; D is perhaps TRBD1 (6 bases). V shed 0 bases and J shed 4 bases, with 6 bases lying between them. Germline V gene data show CDR1 as SNHLY and CDR2 as FYNNEI. The CDR3 is made up of 13 amino acids. CDR3 loop: CASSEADSTEAFF. In DNA form, the CDR3 reads TGTGCCAGCAGTGAAGCGGACAGCACTGAAGCTTTCTTT.

The rearrangement uses TRBV7-2 and TRBJ1-5; maybe TRBD1 (6 bases). Germline V CDR1 and CDR2: SGHTA, FQGNSA. V was cut by 4 bases and J by 3 bases, with 13 bases left in between. The CDR3 covers 15 residues. CDR3: CASSSARGYNQPQHF. CDR3 DNA: TGTGCCAGCAGCTCGGCTAGGGGGTACAATCAGCCCCAGCATTTT.

This clone was picked up one time. This rearrangement joins TRBV4-1 to TRBJ2-7, with D perhaps matching TRBD2 (7 bases). Germline CDR1 is MGHRA and CDR2 is YSYEKL. The CDR3 runs to 15 residues. V dropped 0 bases and J dropped 2 bases, with 11 bases sitting between them. CDR3 coding DNA: TGCGCCAGCAGCCAAGATGCGGGGGCTGCCTACGAGCAGTACTTC. Amino acid sequence: CASSQDAGAAYEQYF.

The V gene is TRBV7-2, the J gene TRBJ2-2; tentative D call: TRBD1 (6 bases). Trimming left V 2 bases short and J 6 bases short, with 10 bases between. This CDR3 region has 14 residues. CDR1 is SGHTA and CDR2 is FQGNSA in the germline V gene. The CDR3 bases are TGTGCCAGCAGCTTACAGGGGACCGCCGGGGAGCTGTTTTTT. Its protein product is CASSLQGTAGELFF.

The chain employs TRBV27 and TRBJ1-5, with 7 bases aligning to TRBD1. Germline V CDR1 and CDR2: MNHEY, SMNVEV (reference sequence). CDR3 length: 14 residues. The V and J ends lost 6 bases and 7 bases, in that order; junction bases with no gene match: 9. CDR3 nucleotide sequence: TGTGCCAGCAGCGTAGGAGCAGGGGGACAGCCCCAGCATTTT. Translated: CASSVGAGGQPQHF.

With respect to this clone: This sample also contains other DNA sequences that code for the same CDR3. This sequence joins TRBV9 and TRBJ1-1, with a possible D match to TRBD1 (5 bases). The germline V gene has CDR1 SGDLS and CDR2 YYNGEE. With 2 bases removed from V and 0 bases from J, the gap between germline ends came to 8 bases. The CDR3 covers 14 residues. CDR3 nucleotide sequence: TGTGCCAGCAGCGTGGGGCCGCTGAACACTGAAGCTTTCTTT. This translates into CASSVGPLNTEAFF. The whole variable domain, filled in from reference TRBV9 and TRBJ1-1, reads DSGVTQTPKHLITATGQRVTLRCSPRSGDLSVYWYQQSLDQGLQFLIQYYNGEERAKGNILERFSAQQFPDLHSELNLSSLELGDSALYFCASSVGPLNTEAFFGQGTRLTVV.

The sample holds one count of this clone. J is TRBJ1-2 and V is TRBV19; 8 bases fit TRBD1. V shed 5 bases, J shed 8 bases, and the junction held 7 bases outside the gene matches. CDR1 and CDR2 (germline): LNHDA, SQIVND (reference sequence). The CDR3 is made up of 13 amino acids. CDR3: CASSVTGGRGYTF. The CDR3 DNA follows: TGTGCCAGTAGTGTAACAGGGGGACGCGGCTACACCTTC.

The gene calls are TRBV30 and TRBJ1-1; D not resolved. The germline V gene has CDR1 GTSNPN and CDR2 SVGIG (reference sequence). Trimming took 3 bases from V and 0 from J, leaving 14 bases between them. This CDR3 comprises 15 residues. CDR3: CAWRHGGTVNTEAFF. DNA of the CDR3: TGTGCCTGGAGGCACGGAGGAACGGTGAACACTGAAGCTTTCTTT.

This clone was detected once. The rearrangement links TRBV9 to TRBJ2-7; no firm D call. The CDR3 is made up of 13 amino acids. The ends were cut back, 9 bases at V and 7 bases at J, with 20 bases in the middle. The germline V gene encodes CDR1 SGDLS and CDR2 YYNGEE. The CDR3 bases are TGTGCCACCCGTATGCGTGTAATGGAAGAGCAGTACTTC. Translating gives CATRMRVMEEQYF.

This clone was seen only a few times. The chain carries TRBV11-2 and TRBJ2-7, with 8 nucleotides matching TRBD1. With 5 bases clipped from V and 2 bases from J, the junction kept 2 bases outside the gene matches. This CDR3 comprises 13 residues. The germline V gene encodes CDR1 SGHAT and CDR2 FQNNGV. The CDR3 DNA follows: TGTGCCAGCAGCCGGGACAGGACCTACGAGCAGTACTTC. This encodes CASSRDRTYEQYF. The full variable domain, in which reference TRBV11-2 and TRBJ2-7 provide the parts outside the CDR3, is EAGVAQSPRYKIIEKRQSVAFWCNPISGHATLYWYQQILGQGPKLLIQFQNNGVVDDSQLPKDRFSAERLKGVDSTLKIQPAKLEDSAVYLCASSRDRTYEQYFGPGTRLTVT.

V and J are TRBV2 and TRBJ2-2, with 8 bases that match TRBD1. Trimming at V came to 8 bases and at J to 0 bases, leaving 5 bases not matched to a gene. The CDR3 consists of 15 residues. Looked up from germline, CDR1 is SNHLY and CDR2 is FYNNEI. The CDR3: CASVRDRPNTGELFF. CDR3 bases: TGTGCCAGCGTGCGGGACAGGCCGAACACCGGGGAGCTGTTTTTT.

This clone appeared a few times. The rearrangement uses TRBV7-2 and TRBJ1-5, with a tentative D call TRBD1 (6 bases). The CDR3 covers 16 residues. The V gene lost 2 bases and the J gene lost 0 bases, with 11 bases spanning the gap. From germline, CDR1 is SGHTA and CDR2 FQGNSA. The CDR3 is CASSLNPGASNQPQHF. The DNA for the CDR3 is TGTGCCAGCAGCTTAAATCCAGGGGCTAGCAATCAGCCCCAGCATTTT.